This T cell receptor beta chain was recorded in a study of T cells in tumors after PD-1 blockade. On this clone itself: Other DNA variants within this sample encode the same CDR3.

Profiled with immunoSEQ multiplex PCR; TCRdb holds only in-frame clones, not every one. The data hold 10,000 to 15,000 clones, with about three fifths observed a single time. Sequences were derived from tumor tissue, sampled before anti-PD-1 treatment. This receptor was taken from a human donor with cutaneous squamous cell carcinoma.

CDR3 in amino acids: CATSDPAGAAGFSTDTQYF. CDR3 nucleotide sequence: TGTGCCACCAGTGATCCCGCCGGGGCAGCGGGTTTTAGCACAGATACGCAGTATTTT. The V call is TRBV24-1, the J call TRBJ2-3; tentative D call: TRBD2 (6 bases). The germline V gene has CDR1 KGHDR and CDR2 SFDVKD. This CDR3 spans 19 amino acids. V dropped 3 bases and J dropped 0 bases, with 21 bases sitting between them.